The 24 T cell receptor beta chains reported below all come from one sample, sequenced in a study of T cells in pancreatic ductal adenocarcinoma. No neoadjuvant therapy was given to the selected pancreatic ductal adenocarcinoma patients before their surgery. Clones were read by immunoSEQ multiplex PCR, and TCRdb kept only the in-frame ones, dropping some. The sample includes roughly 100,000 clones, about 96% of them seen just once. Sequenced sample: PBMCs. The origin of the receptors is a human donor with pancreatic ductal adenocarcinoma.

This chain joins TRBV7-2 and TRBJ2-4; no firm D call. The CDR3 has 15 residues. V lost 1 base and J 6 bases, leaving 13 bases between the germline ends. The germline V gene has CDR1 SGHTA and CDR2 FQGNSA. The CDR3 region has the DNA TGTGCCAGCAGCTTAGGGCCGATCGATATAAACATTCAGTACTTC. The encoded protein is CASSLGPIDINIQYF.

The rearrangement joins TRBV15 to TRBJ2-1; 8 nucleotides agree with TRBD2. V lost 0 bases and J lost 9; bases outside the gene matches: 10. Germline CDR1 LNHNV, CDR2 YYDKDF (reference sequence). CDR3 size: 16 residues. CDR3 amino acids: CATSRDRGTREREQFF. CDR3 DNA: TGTGCCACCAGCAGAGATAGAGGGACTAGGGAGCGTGAGCAGTTCTTC. Using reference TRBV15 and TRBJ2-1 for the parts outside the CDR3, the full variable domain is DAMVIQNPRYQVTQFGKPVTLSCSQTLNHNVMYWYQQKSSQAPKLLFHYYDKDFNNEADTPDNFQSRRPNTSFCFLDIRSPGLGDTAMYLCATSRDRGTREREQFFGPGTRLTVL.

This chain links TRBV10-3 with TRBJ2-7, with D perhaps TRBD1 (7 bases). Germline CDR1 ENHRY, CDR2 SYGVKD. This CDR3 comprises 14 residues. V was shortened by 4 bases and J by 7 bases, with 17 bases between the two germline ends. The CDR3 DNA follows: TGTGCCATCAGTGTGGGGACAGCCGGAGGGGAGCAGTACTTC. It codes for CAISVGTAGGEQYF.

The chain uses TRBV7-7 and TRBJ2-5; D may be TRBD2 (6 bases). The ends were cut back, 4 bases at V and 5 bases at J, with 17 bases in the middle. CDR3 length: 15 amino acids. Germline V CDR1 and CDR2: SSHAT, FNYEAQ (reference sequence). The CDR3 region is CASSSTGDWTETQYF. As DNA, the CDR3 is TGTGCCAGCAGCTCGACGGGGGACTGGACGGAGACCCAGTACTTC.

In regard to this clone: The junction departs from germline at one end; a sequencing error may be responsible. CDR3 in amino acids: CASSPPVLRTGWGETQYF. As DNA, the CDR3 is TGTGCTAGCAGCCCCCCCGTATTACGTACGGGGTGGGGAGAGACCCAGTACTTC. This chain links TRBV7-7 with TRBJ2-5; a possible D gene is TRBD2 (5 bases). The CDR3 loop spans 18 amino acids. Germline V gives CDR1 SSHAT, CDR2 FNYEAQ (reference sequence).

In DNA form, the CDR3 reads TGTGCCAGCAGCCGATACGGAACAGGGCTGGAGACCCAGTACTTC. Translated: CASSRYGTGLETQYF. V and J are TRBV28 and TRBJ2-5, with D possibly matching TRBD1 (6 bases). V dropped 6 bases and J dropped 5 bases, with 19 bases sitting between them. CDR3 length equals 15 residues. Germline CDR1 is MDHEN and CDR2 is SYDVKM.

In its sample, this clone was seen once. J is TRBJ2-1 and V is TRBV28, with 8 bases lining up with TRBD2. CDR3 length equals 17 residues. Trimming at V came to 4 bases and at J to 5 bases, leaving 13 bases not matched to a gene. The germline V gene has CDR1 MDHEN and CDR2 SYDVKM. The CDR3 loop reads CASSSPQSREEHNEQFF. For the CDR3, the DNA is TGTGCCAGCAGTTCCCCCCAATCGCGGGAGGAACACAATGAGCAGTTCTTC. The variable domain in full, with the rest retrieved from reference TRBV28 and TRBJ2-1, is DVKVTQSSRYLVKRTGEKVFLECVQDMDHENMFWYRQDPGLGLRLIYFSYDVKMKEKGDIPEGYSVSREKKERFSLILESASTNQTSMYLCASSSPQSREEHNEQFFGPGTRLTVL.

The chain is built from TRBV15 and TRBJ2-6; TRBD1 aligns across 7 bases. The CDR3 sequence is 16 residues long. The germline V gene encodes CDR1 LNHNV and CDR2 YYDKDF (reference sequence). The V segment lost 6 bases and the J segment 0 bases; nucleotides outside the gene matches: 5. In DNA form, the CDR3 reads TGTGCCACCAGGACAGGGAAATACTCTGGGGCCAACGTCCTGACTTTC. This sequence encodes CATRTGKYSGANVLTF.

The gene calls are TRBV6-5 and TRBJ2-7; 12 positions match TRBD2. Looked up from germline, CDR1 is MNHEY and CDR2 is SVGAGI. The junction had 5 bases not matched to a gene; V was cut back by 5 bases and J by 3 bases. The CDR3 has 15 amino acids. CDR3 nucleotide sequence: TGTGCCAGCAGTACGGGACTAGCGGGTGTCTACGAGCAGTACTTC. It codes for CASSTGLAGVYEQYF.

J is TRBJ2-3 and V is TRBV7-2, with 12 bases that match TRBD2. This CDR3 is built from 17 residues. The V segment lost 5 bases and the J segment 5 bases; nucleotides outside the gene matches: 11. Germline CDR1 SGHTA, CDR2 FQGNSA. The CDR3 region is CASSPWASGRAGDTQYF. Written as DNA, the CDR3 is TGTGCCAGCAGCCCTTGGGCTAGCGGGAGGGCCGGAGATACGCAGTATTTT.

The V and J genes are TRBV9 and TRBJ2-1, with 7 bases matching TRBD2. The junction had 8 bases not matched to a gene; V was cut back by 0 bases and J by 8 bases. The germline CDR1 and CDR2 sequences are SGDLS and YYNGEE. The CDR3 sequence is 15 residues long. CDR3 in amino acids: CASSVGEGIGYEQFF. CDR3 sequence (DNA): TGTGCCAGCAGCGTAGGGGAGGGGATCGGCTATGAGCAGTTCTTC.

The count of this clone is one. The J gene is TRBJ1-2, the V gene TRBV10-3, with 8 bases lining up with TRBD1. Trimming at V came to 3 bases and at J to 7 bases, leaving 7 bases not matched to a gene. Germline V CDR1 and CDR2: ENHRY, SYGVKD. This CDR3 comprises 14 residues. The DNA for the CDR3 is TGTGCCATCAGTGATCTCGGACAGGGCGGTGGCTACACCTTC. Its translation: CAISDLGQGGGYTF.

The CDR3 nucleotides are TGTGCCAGCAGCAGATTTGCGGGACTAGCGGCGATTGTCGGGGAGCTGTTTTTT. Translated, it gives CASSRFAGLAAIVGELFF. The V call is TRBV21-1, the J call TRBJ2-2; the D call of TRBD2 is as the table states it, not checked on the DNA. TRBV21-1 is designated a pseudogene. CDR3 length: 18 amino acids.

The V gene is TRBV6-5, the J gene TRBJ2-1, with 11 bases that match TRBD2. CDR3 length: 16 amino acids. CDR1 MNHEY and CDR2 SVGAGI come from the germline V gene. The V segment lost 2 bases and the J segment 4 bases; nucleotides outside the gene matches: 4. The CDR3 DNA is TGTGCCAGCAGTTACGCTAGCGGGGGGCCTTACAATGAGCAGTTCTTC. Its protein is CASSYASGGPYNEQFF.

The rearrangement links TRBV11-1 to TRBJ2-5; D possibly corresponds to TRBD2 (5 bases). The germline CDR1 and CDR2 sequences are SGHAT and FQDESV (reference sequence). V dropped 0 bases and J dropped 5 bases, with 16 bases sitting between them. CDR3 size: 16 residues. The CDR3 protein is CASSLAQSGPWETQYF. CDR3 nucleotides: TGTGCCAGCAGCTTAGCGCAGAGCGGACCTTGGGAGACCCAGTACTTC.

The chain combines TRBV10-3 with TRBJ1-2; TRBD1 is a possible D gene (5 bases). From germline, CDR1 is ENHRY and CDR2 SYGVKD. V was trimmed by 4 bases and J by 2 bases, leaving 11 bases between them. The CDR3 sequence is 14 residues long. In nucleotides, the CDR3 is TGTGCCATCAGTGTTAATCAGGGAAACTATGGCTACACCTTC. Translation gives CAISVNQGNYGYTF.

V gene TRBV5-6 combines with J gene TRBJ2-7; D may be TRBD1 (6 bases). Germline CDR1 reads SGHDT; CDR2 reads YYEEEE. The CDR3 runs 14 residues. V was shortened by 4 bases and J by 4 bases, with 15 bases between the two germline ends. CDR3 sequence (DNA): TGTGCCAGCAGCCTGGGGACACCTTCGTACGAGCAGTACTTC. It yields the protein CASSLGTPSYEQYF.

The CDR3 DNA follows: TGTGCCAGCAGTTACTTGAACAGGGCTAATGGCTACACCTTC. This gives the protein CASSYLNRANGYTF. The chain is built from TRBV6-5 and TRBJ1-2, with D possibly matching TRBD1 (6 bases). With 1 base removed from V and 6 bases from J, the gap between germline ends came to 12 bases. This CDR3 is built from 14 residues. Germline CDR1 MNHEY, CDR2 SVGAGI.

The rearrangement joins TRBV10-2 to TRBJ2-3, with 10 bases aligning to TRBD2. The trim removed 3 bases at V and 5 bases at J, leaving 11 bases unmatched. The CDR3 is 17 amino acids. Germline CDR1 reads WSHSY; CDR2 reads SAAADI. CDR3 DNA sequence: TGCGCCAGCAGTGATCTACTTCCGGGACTAGCGAAAGATACGCAGTATTTT. It is translated as CASSDLLPGLAKDTQYF.

This chain connects TRBV15 to TRBJ1-4; 9 bases match TRBD1. This CDR3 region has 15 residues. After removal of 0 bases from V and 7 bases from J, the junction contained 3 bases not matched to a gene. CDR1 is LNHNV and CDR2 is YYDKDF in the germline V gene (reference sequence). This CDR3 is CATSREGQGTEKLFF. The DNA of the CDR3 is TGTGCCACCAGCAGAGAAGGACAGGGGACTGAAAAACTGTTTTTT.

V and J are TRBV18 and TRBJ2-2, with 8 nucleotides matching TRBD2. V was pared by 6 bases and J by 5 bases, with 14 bases of the junction left unmatched. Germline V gives CDR1 KGHSH, CDR2 LQKENI. The CDR3 contains 17 residues. DNA for the CDR3: TGTGCCAGCTCCCCGCAGCCCTGGAGCGGGAGAACCGGGGAGCTGTTTTTT. Amino acid sequence: CASSPQPWSGRTGELFF. Filled out from reference TRBV18 and TRBJ2-2, the complete variable domain reads NAGVMQNPRHLVRRRGQEARLRCSPMKGHSHVYWYRQLPEEGLKFMVYLQKENIIDESGMPKERFSAEFPKEGPSILRIQQVVRGDSAAYFCASSPQPWSGRTGELFFGEGSRLTVL.

The chain joins TRBV7-9 to TRBJ2-7; 14 bases align to TRBD2. V lost 6 bases and J lost 1; bases outside the gene matches: 5. In germline, CDR1 is SEHNR, CDR2 FQNEAQ (reference sequence). The CDR3 has 16 residues. The CDR3 loop reads CASSRTSGRWSYEQYF. Written as DNA, the CDR3 is TGTGCCAGCAGTCGGACTAGCGGGAGGTGGTCCTACGAGCAGTACTTC.

The chain couples TRBV7-3 to TRBJ2-2; D is possibly TRBD1 (6 bases). The CDR3 is made up of 13 amino acids. Between the trimmed V and J ends, which lost 5 bases and 7 bases, there was a span of 11 bases. Per germline, CDR1 SGHTA and CDR2 FQGTGA. CDR3 loop: CASSVNRDGELFF. CDR3 bases: TGTGCCAGCAGCGTCAACAGGGACGGGGAGCTGTTTTTT.

The J gene is TRBJ2-1, the V gene TRBV4-1; D is unclear. This CDR3 comprises 16 residues. V was shortened by 4 bases and J by 2 bases, with 15 bases between the two germline ends. Germline CDR1 and CDR2: MGHRA and YSYEKL. DNA for the CDR3: TGCGCCAGCAGCCCCCCGTTTACTTTTCCCTACAATGAGCAGTTCTTC. This gives the protein CASSPPFTFPYNEQFF.